These 32 T cell receptor beta chains came from one sample sequenced in a study of blood T cell repertoires in COVID-19. The table came from immunoSEQ multiplex PCR; TCRdb's copy has only in-frame clones and leaves some out. The sample records more than 150,000 clones, around 87% being singletons. Sequenced sample: peripheral blood. All receptors derive from a woman in her 70s with COVID-19, enrolled during active disease.

This clone was recorded a few times. The genes are TRBV9 and TRBJ1-6, with D maybe TRBD1 (5 bases). This CDR3 comprises 15 residues. V dropped 2 bases and J dropped 3 bases, with 9 bases sitting between them. The germline gives CDR1 SGDLS, CDR2 YYNGEE. Here the CDR3 DNA reads TGTGCCAGCAGCGTCTCCCAGGGCTATAATTCACCCCTCCACTTT. Translation gives CASSVSQGYNSPLHF.

The genes are TRBV19 and TRBJ1-2; 8 bases line up with TRBD1. The CDR3 is 14 residues long. Germline assignment: CDR1 LNHDA and CDR2 SQIVND (reference sequence). Unmatched junction bases numbered 6, after V lost 5 bases and J lost 4 bases. The CDR3 loop reads CASSGGDRIYGYTF. CDR3 coding DNA: TGTGCCAGTAGTGGAGGGGACAGGATCTATGGCTACACCTTC.

The chain links TRBV11-3 to TRBJ2-5; 7 bases agree with TRBD1. The CDR3 runs 14 residues. Per germline, CDR1 SGHNT and CDR2 YENEEA. Losses at the gene ends were 5 bases for V and 1 base for J; bases not matched to a gene: 4. The CDR3 protein is CASSTRDSQETQYF. The CDR3 DNA is TGTGCCAGCAGCACAAGGGACAGCCAAGAGACCCAGTACTTC.

In regard to this clone: The sample contains more than one DNA sequence encoding this CDR3. The chain has TRBV15 and TRBJ2-3; D unresolved. Germline lookup yields CDR1 LNHNV and CDR2 YYDKDF (reference sequence). There are 14 residues in the CDR3. The germline V and J ends were trimmed by 0 bases and 3 bases, with 7 bases remaining between them. CDR3: CATSRDRYTDTQYF. DNA of the CDR3: TGTGCCACCAGCAGAGACAGGTATACAGATACGCAGTATTTT.

The chain joins TRBV25-1 to TRBJ2-7, with unresolved D. Trimming removed 1 base at V and 7 bases at J, with 5 bases between. The CDR3 spans 11 residues. Per germline, CDR1 MGHDK and CDR2 SYGVNS. CDR3 coding DNA: TGTGCCAGCAGTGAATTGCGGGAGCAGTACTTC. Translated: CASSELREQYF.

This sequence joins TRBV28 and TRBJ1-5, with 8 bases matching TRBD1. Germline values: CDR1 MDHEN, CDR2 SYDVKM. J was trimmed by 2 bases and V by 6 bases; bases with no gene match: 6. CDR3 length: 15 amino acids. CDR3 DNA: TGTGCCAGCAGGTTACAGGGGGGAGGCAATCAGCCCCAGCATTTT. Translating it yields CASRLQGGGNQPQHF.

V is TRBV5-1 and J is TRBJ2-7; 10 positions match TRBD2. Unmatched junction bases numbered 4, after V lost 1 base and J lost 0 bases. CDR3 size: 16 residues. Germline CDR1 SGHRS, CDR2 YFSETQ. CDR3 loop: CASSLFSGRSSYEQYF. CDR3 sequence (DNA): TGCGCCAGCAGCTTGTTTAGCGGGAGGAGCTCCTACGAGCAGTACTTC.

Only a few counts were recorded for this clone. One end of the junction varies from germline; a read error may be responsible. The V call is TRBV7-7, the J call TRBJ2-1; D is possibly TRBD2 (7 bases). Germline CDR1 and CDR2: SSHAT and FNYEAQ (reference sequence). The CDR3 spans 15 residues. The chain's CDR3 is CASSHGGGGYNEQFF. The CDR3 DNA reads TGTGCTAGCAGCCATGGCGGGGGCGGTTACAATGAGCAGTTCTTC.

The chain is built from TRBV24-1 and TRBJ1-2, with D possibly being TRBD1 (6 bases). In germline, CDR1 is KGHDR, CDR2 SFDVKD. V lost 2 bases to trimming and J lost 5 bases, with 14 bases between them. The CDR3 contains 15 residues. The CDR3 coding sequence is TGTGCCACCAGTGATTCCGAACGGACAGCGTATGGCTACACCTTC. The encoded protein is CATSDSERTAYGYTF.

The chain employs TRBV6-6 and TRBJ1-4; D is undetermined. Per the germline V gene, CDR1 is MNHNY and CDR2 is SVGAGI (reference sequence). Trimming cost V 0 bases and J 5 bases, with 4 bases left between them. The CDR3 covers 13 residues. The CDR3 sequence is CASSYSRNEKLFF. The CDR3 DNA reads TGTGCCAGCAGTTACTCCAGAAATGAAAAACTGTTTTTT.

The rearrangement joins TRBV11-3 to TRBJ2-1, with D perhaps matching TRBD2 (5 bases). V was pared by 2 bases and J by 8 bases, with 19 bases between. CDR3 length equals 16 residues. Germline values: CDR1 SGHNT, CDR2 YENEEA. The CDR3 region is CASSLSGELDRDEQFF. The CDR3 DNA sequence: TGTGCCAGCAGCTTATCTGGGGAGTTAGATCGAGATGAGCAGTTCTTC.

The chain carries TRBV18 and TRBJ1-5, with 7 bases aligning to TRBD1. The germline CDR1 and CDR2 sequences are KGHSH and LQKENI. Trimming removed 6 bases from V and 6 bases from J; junction bases left unmatched: 8. There are 14 residues in the CDR3. The CDR3 sequence: CASSPGQVVQPQHF. CDR3 DNA: TGTGCCAGCTCCCCCGGACAGGTTGTTCAGCCCCAGCATTTT.

V usage is TRBV19 and J usage is TRBJ1-6; TRBD1 might be the D (5 bases). Trimming pared 3 bases from V and 6 bases from J, leaving 12 bases between. This CDR3 comprises 15 residues. The germline V gene encodes CDR1 LNHDA and CDR2 SQIVND (reference sequence). The CDR3 sequence is CASSMGQSGNSPLHF. CDR3 bases: TGTGCCAGTAGTATGGGGCAGTCGGGTAATTCACCCCTCCACTTT.

The chain employs TRBV10-3 and TRBJ2-5; 10 bases align to TRBD2. The germline V gene has CDR1 ENHRY and CDR2 SYGVKD. This CDR3 has 13 residues. V shed 4 bases and J 4 bases; nucleotides not matched to a gene: 0. Written as DNA, the CDR3 is TGTGCCATCAGTGGGACTAGCGGAGAGACCCAGTACTTC. It codes for CAISGTSGETQYF.

The rearrangement joins TRBV5-1 to TRBJ1-2; 8 bases agree with TRBD1. Trimming cost V 1 base and J 0 bases; bases outside gene matches: 5. This CDR3 region has 16 residues. Germline loops: CDR1 SGHRS, CDR2 YFSETQ. CDR3 DNA: TGCGCCAGCAGCTTGCCAGACAGGGGAGCTAACTATGGCTACACCTTC. Translated: CASSLPDRGANYGYTF.

V usage is TRBV12-3 or TRBV12-4 and J usage is TRBJ1-6, with D hard to call. Trimming pared 1 base from V and 7 bases from J, leaving 5 bases between. The CDR3 covers 13 residues. DNA of the CDR3: TGTGCCAGCAGTTTAGAGCCCAATTCACCCCTCCACTTT. Translating gives CASSLEPNSPLHF.

The chain carries TRBV6-6 and TRBJ2-7; 8 bases align to TRBD1. The CDR3 loop spans 15 amino acids. Germline loops: CDR1 MNHNY, CDR2 SVGAGI (reference sequence). J gave up 3 bases and V 7 bases, and 11 bases lay outside the gene matches. The DNA of the CDR3 is TGTGCCAGCACCATTGACCAAACAGGGGGCTACGAGCAGTACTTC. Translation: CASTIDQTGGYEQYF.

The V call is TRBV18, the J call TRBJ1-1; 7 nucleotides align to TRBD1. Trimming at V came to 3 bases and at J to 5 bases, leaving 6 bases not matched to a gene. The CDR3 has 14 amino acids. Germline loops: CDR1 KGHSH, CDR2 LQKENI. CDR3 protein: CASSPRGAITEAFF. The DNA for the CDR3 is TGTGCCAGCTCACCCAGGGGGGCTATAACTGAAGCTTTCTTT.

This chain joins TRBV4-2 and TRBJ2-1, with D possibly matching TRBD2 (6 bases). The germline gives CDR1 LGHNA, CDR2 YNFKEQ. This CDR3 has 15 residues. The germline V and J ends were trimmed by 6 bases and 0 bases, with 12 bases remaining between them. CDR3 nucleotides: TGTGCCAGCAGTGTGGGACTTTACTCCTACAATGAGCAGTTCTTC. Encoded protein: CASSVGLYSYNEQFF.

The gene calls are TRBV5-1 and TRBJ2-5; perhaps TRBD1 as D (5 bases). Trimming pared 1 base from V and 0 bases from J, leaving 7 bases between. The CDR3 runs 14 residues. In germline, CDR1 is SGHRS, CDR2 YFSETQ. CDR3 DNA sequence: TGCGCCAGCAGCTTGACAGGCGACCAAGAGACCCAGTACTTC. It translates to CASSLTGDQETQYF.

The chain employs TRBV19 and TRBJ2-7; 8 bases are a match to TRBD1. The CDR3 runs 14 residues. Trimming removed 6 bases from V and 1 base from J; junction bases left unmatched: 5. Per germline, CDR1 LNHDA and CDR2 SQIVND (reference sequence). CDR3 nucleotide sequence: TGTGCCAGTAGCCCGGACAGGGAATCCTACGAGCAGTACTTC. Translation gives CASSPDRESYEQYF.

The chain carries TRBV7-2 and TRBJ2-1; TRBD1 matches at 8 bases. With V trimmed by 5 bases and J by 2 bases, 5 bases remained unmatched. The CDR3 totals 15 residues. CDR1 and CDR2 from the germline V gene are SGHTA and FQGNSA. The CDR3 protein is CASSTGQGTYNEQFF. DNA for the CDR3: TGTGCCAGCAGCACAGGACAGGGAACCTACAATGAGCAGTTCTTC.

This clone was seen only a few times. The V gene is TRBV6-1, the J gene TRBJ1-5, with 8 bases identical to TRBD1. The CDR3 is 16 residues long. In germline, CDR1 is MNHNS, CDR2 SASEGT. V was clipped by 4 bases and J by 7 bases; unmatched bases: 12. This CDR3 reads CASSAGDRGLGQPQHF. The CDR3 DNA sequence: TGTGCCAGCAGTGCTGGTGACAGGGGACTGGGGCAGCCCCAGCATTTT.

The chain couples TRBV27 to TRBJ1-2, with 8 bases that match TRBD1. V trimming: 6 bases; J trimming: 3 bases; junction bases outside the gene matches: 6. In germline, CDR1 is MNHEY, CDR2 SMNVEV (reference sequence). This CDR3 has 14 residues. The CDR3 coding sequence is TGTGCCAGCAGACGAAACAGGGGGGACTATGGCTACACCTTC. It specifies CASRRNRGDYGYTF.

This clone appeared a few times. The V gene is TRBV19, the J gene TRBJ1-2; the match to TRBD1 covers 8 bases. Germline CDR1 is LNHDA and CDR2 is SQIVND (reference sequence). This CDR3 comprises 14 residues. V dropped 6 bases and J dropped 8; count of bases not matched to a gene: 11. CDR3 residues: CASSTPDRGNGYTF. The CDR3 DNA reads TGTGCCAGTAGCACCCCTGACAGGGGCAACGGCTACACCTTC.

The chain links TRBV14 to TRBJ2-7; 9 bases are shared with TRBD1. This CDR3 contains 14 residues. CDR1 and CDR2 from the germline V gene are SGHDN and FVKESK. V shed 3 bases and J 2 bases; nucleotides not matched to a gene: 2. CDR3 sequence: CASSQGQGPYEQYF. As DNA, the CDR3 is TGTGCCAGCAGCCAGGGACAGGGCCCCTACGAGCAGTACTTC.

CDR3 nucleotides: TGTGCCAGTAGTATTTCCTCTACAGGGGGCGGTGTCTACACCTTC. Translated, it gives CASSISSTGGGVYTF. V is TRBV19 and J is TRBJ1-2, with 9 bases identical to TRBD1. The CDR3 is made up of 15 amino acids. J gave up 10 bases and V 3 bases, and 12 bases lay outside the gene matches. The germline V gene has CDR1 LNHDA and CDR2 SQIVND (reference sequence).

The chain couples TRBV6-6 to TRBJ1-2; 7 nucleotides agree with TRBD1. CDR1 and CDR2 from the germline V gene are MNHNY and SVGAGI (reference sequence). V gave up 7 bases and J gave up 7 bases; unmatched junction bases: 6. The CDR3 runs to 12 residues. CDR3 sequence reads: CASTSGTAGYTF. The CDR3 coding sequence is TGTGCCAGCACCTCCGGGACAGCTGGCTACACCTTC.

Only a few counts were recorded for this clone. This chain connects TRBV5-6 to TRBJ2-7; weak D call: TRBD1 (6 bases). Germline values: CDR1 SGHDT, CDR2 YYEEEE. Trimming pared 4 bases from V and 4 bases from J, leaving 15 bases between. The CDR3 totals 14 residues. CDR3 nucleotide sequence: TGTGCCAGCAGCCCGTTTAATACAGGGTACGAGCAGTACTTC. It codes for CASSPFNTGYEQYF.

V and J are TRBV5-1 and TRBJ2-1; 13 bases are shared with TRBD2. The CDR3 is 16 amino acids. Germline V gives CDR1 SGHRS, CDR2 YFSETQ. The ends lost 4 bases at V and 7 bases at J; junction bases unmatched: 8. CDR3 sequence reads: CASSPRLAGGHNEQFF. CDR3 bases: TGCGCCAGCAGCCCCCGACTAGCGGGAGGCCATAATGAGCAGTTCTTC. Supplemented by reference TRBV5-1 and TRBJ2-1, the full variable domain reads KAGVTQTPRYLIKTRGQQVTLSCSPISGHRSVSWYQQTPGQGLQFLFEYFSETQRNKGNFPGRFSGRQFSNSRSEMNVSTLELGDSALYLCASSPRLAGGHNEQFFGPGTRLTVL.

The V and J genes are TRBV29-1 and TRBJ1-1; 7 bases fit TRBD1. V lost 6 bases, J lost 3 bases, and 7 bases stayed unmatched. CDR1 is SQVTM, CDR2 ANQGSEA, per germline. The CDR3 spans 13 residues. CDR3 residues: CSVRRGQDTEAFF. CDR3 DNA sequence: TGCAGCGTGAGAAGGGGGCAGGACACTGAAGCTTTCTTT.

This clone has more than one count but fewer than ten. This chain uses TRBV28 with TRBJ2-3, with 7 bases fitting TRBD2. Germline-derived CDR1 and CDR2 are MDHEN and SYDVKM. CDR3 length: 15 amino acids. With V trimmed by 4 bases and J by 0 bases, 4 bases remained unmatched. DNA of the CDR3: TGTGCCAGCAGTTCCGGCGGGAGTAGCACAGATACGCAGTATTTT. This codes for CASSSGGSSTDTQYF. Using reference TRBV28 and TRBJ2-3 for the parts outside the CDR3, the full variable domain is DVKVTQSSRYLVKRTGEKVFLECVQDMDHENMFWYRQDPGLGLRLIYFSYDVKMKEKGDIPEGYSVSREKKERFSLILESASTNQTSMYLCASSSGGSSTDTQYFGPGTRLTVL.